The source of this T cell receptor beta chain is a study of PD-1 blockade in classical Hodgkin lymphoma. Study findings and constraints: Later analyses included only patients treated at least 1 year post-ASCT. TCR diversity rose significantly by C4D1 in CD4+ but not CD8+ cells.

Each patient's relapse followed autologous stem cell transplantation, and brentuximab vedotin exposure varied. Concerning this clone itself: No antigen is known for it.

Method: immunoSEQ multiplex PCR; TCRdb's copy keeps in-frame clones and lacks some. The sample holds fewer than 65,000 clones; 90% are singletons and the top ten take roughly a tenth. The germline V and J ends were trimmed by 4 bases and 5 bases, with 13 bases remaining between them. The CDR3 spans 14 residues. Germline values: CDR1 SGHRS, CDR2 YFSETQ. The rearrangement joins TRBV5-1 to TRBJ1-5; D is perhaps TRBD1 (6 bases). The source is a human donor with classical Hodgkin lymphoma. The source material was peripheral blood mononuclear cells (PBMCs), sampled at baseline. The CDR3 region has the DNA TGCGCCAGCAGCAGAGGGGGGTTCGATCAGCCCCAGCATTTT. Translating it yields CASSRGGFDQPQHF.